Reported below is one T cell receptor (beta chain). Method: immunoSEQ multiplex PCR; TCRdb's copy keeps in-frame clones and lacks some. The table records fewer than 200,000 clones, around nine tenths of them present only once. These data originate in a study of control samples from healthy donors and cancer patients. Trimming took 7 bases from V and 3 from J, leaving 9 bases between them. CDR1 is KGHSH, CDR2 LQKENI, per germline. The CDR3 sequence is 13 residues long. The J gene is TRBJ1-4, the V gene TRBV18, with D uncertain. The source of this sequence is a woman in her 30s in good health. Sequencing was performed on blood. The DNA for the CDR3 is TGTGCCAGCTTTAGGCGGCCTAATGAAAAACTGTTTTTT. Its protein is CASFRRPNEKLFF. Supplemented by reference TRBV18 and TRBJ1-4, the full variable domain reads NAGVMQNPRHLVRRRGQEARLRCSPMKGHSHVYWYRQLPEEGLKFMVYLQKENIIDESGMPKERFSAEFPKEGPSILRIQQVVRGDSAAYFCASFRRPNEKLFFGSGTQLSVL.